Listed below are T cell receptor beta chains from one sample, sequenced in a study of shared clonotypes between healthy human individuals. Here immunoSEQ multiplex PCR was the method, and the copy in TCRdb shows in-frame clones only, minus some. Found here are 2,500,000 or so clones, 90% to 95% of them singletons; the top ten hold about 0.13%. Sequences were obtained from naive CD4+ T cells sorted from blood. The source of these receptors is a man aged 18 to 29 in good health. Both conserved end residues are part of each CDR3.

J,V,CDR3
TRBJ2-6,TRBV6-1,CATTFAGANVLTF
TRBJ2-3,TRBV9,CASSVGLLVVDTQYF
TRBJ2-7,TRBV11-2,CASSLLQRGTYEQYF
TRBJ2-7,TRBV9,CASSPEGLAGGSEQYF
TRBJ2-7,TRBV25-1,CATTTSGTYEQYF
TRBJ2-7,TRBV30,CAWSVIGAGWYF
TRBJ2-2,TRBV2,CASTVGLHRELFF
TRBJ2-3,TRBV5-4,CASSRTSGGPDTQYF
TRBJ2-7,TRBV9,CASSVAWEGFYEQYF
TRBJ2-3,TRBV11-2,CASSRRQGADTQYF
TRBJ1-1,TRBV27,CASSSRQPTEAFF
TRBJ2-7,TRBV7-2,CASSREGTGPYEQYF
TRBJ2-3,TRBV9,CASSAGQGWSTDTQYF
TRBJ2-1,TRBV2,CASSGAGLGEFF
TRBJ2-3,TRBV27,CASSFQAGGKYF
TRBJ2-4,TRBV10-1,CASSTSGGAGIQYF
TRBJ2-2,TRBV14,CASSRFGNTGELFF
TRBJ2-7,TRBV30,CAWSPLYEQYF
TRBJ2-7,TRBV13,CASSGRDVSYEQYF
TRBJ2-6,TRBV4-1,CASSQGDVTELFSGANVLTF
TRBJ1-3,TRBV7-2,CASSLGQGGNTIYF
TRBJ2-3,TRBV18,CASSPTTGDTQYF
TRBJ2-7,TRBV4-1,CASSQDRHRGGIYEQYF
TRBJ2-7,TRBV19,CASSRQGAPYEQYF
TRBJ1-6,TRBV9,CASSVDPGGTSPLHF
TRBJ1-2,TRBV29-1,CSVEGPWVVGYTF
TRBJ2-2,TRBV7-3,CASGSGGANTGELFF
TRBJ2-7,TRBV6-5,CASSYDRQVYEQYF
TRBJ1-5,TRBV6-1,CASRDGTISNQPQHF
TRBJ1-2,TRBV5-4,CASSRQVPGQGGYGYTF
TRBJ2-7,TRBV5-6,CASSLTSGTYEQYF
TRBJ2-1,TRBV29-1,CSVDSSGAPNEQFF
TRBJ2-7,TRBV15,CATSRIRQGSYEQYF
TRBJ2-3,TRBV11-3,CASSFRSDTQYF
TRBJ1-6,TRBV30,CAWRDPGQGARRSPLHF
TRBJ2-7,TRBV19,CASSSKYEQYF
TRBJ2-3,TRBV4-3,CASSQDGRFTDTQYF
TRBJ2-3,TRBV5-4,CASSLRTGGPQDTQYF
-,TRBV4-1,CASSQETSGAYEQYF
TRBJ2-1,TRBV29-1,CSVEGGGGPYNEQFF
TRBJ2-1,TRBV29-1,CSVGRLAGPYNEQFF
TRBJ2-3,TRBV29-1,CSVELAGALDTQYF
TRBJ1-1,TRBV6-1,CACKRSLLLDTEAFF
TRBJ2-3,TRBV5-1,CASSPPTASTDTQYF
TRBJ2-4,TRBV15,CATSRGQQKAKNIQYF
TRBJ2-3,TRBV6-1,CASSEVGTARTDTQYF
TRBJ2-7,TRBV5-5,CASSLELAGDEQYF
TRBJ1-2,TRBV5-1,CASSPGANYGYTF
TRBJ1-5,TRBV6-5,CASGHQPQHF
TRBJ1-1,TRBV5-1,CASSLFRAGDTFRTEAFF
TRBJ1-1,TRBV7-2,CASSLVTEAFF
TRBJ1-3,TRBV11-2,CASSLAASNTIYF
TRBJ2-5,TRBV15,CATSRVGDRGETQYF
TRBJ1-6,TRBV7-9,CASSPRQGDNSPLHF
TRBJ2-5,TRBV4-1,CASSHLGQGGETQYF